This T cell receptor (beta chain) was captured in a study of Graves' ophthalmopathy and Graves' hyperthyroidism. Study details: Before any treatment, peripheral blood was taken at the initial diagnosis. Broader study findings: Discriminating ophthalmopathy from stable hyperthyroidism, a 13-signature model attained a sensitivity of 87.88% and a specificity of roughly 81%.

Researchers took RNA transcripts and amplified TCR beta CDR3 regions from them. Investigators did first-round RT-PCR with HTBI primers, then second-round multiplex PCR. TCRdb recomputed calls from the multiplex PCR reads with MiXCR, one row per CDR3 protein. The table has hundreds of thousands of distinct CDR3 sequences, 22% seen once. Germline loops: CDR1 SEHNR, CDR2 FQNEAQ (reference sequence). The CDR3 has 12 amino acids. Trimming removed 4 bases from V and 9 bases from J; junction bases left unmatched: 5. As for this clonotype: What it binds is unknown.

Hyperthyroidism qualified as stable when ophthalmopathy did not develop within 18 months of follow-up. The starting material, around 9.3 ml of fresh peripheral blood, provided the PBMCs. The sample consisted of peripheral blood. This chain connects TRBV7-9 to TRBJ2-7, with 8 bases matching TRBD2. This clonotype was obtained from a woman aged 18-35 years with stable Graves' hyperthyroidism. Some clones in this sample may be carry-over from other donors' samples. The CDR3 DNA reads as TGTGCCAGCAGCTCTAAAGGGACTAGGCAGTACTTC. Amino acids: CASSSKGTRQYF.